This T cell receptor beta chain was identified during a study of T cells after yellow fever vaccination. The study, taken as a whole, reports: Bulk-population clonotypes that are abundant could appear as contaminants in FACS-sorted repertoires.

This clonotype was found a few times. Its cognate antigen is unknown. MiXCR was run by TCRdb on the 5' RACE reads, yielding one entry per CDR3 protein. The sample lists about 120,000 distinct CDR3 sequences, 8.4% seen once, with roughly 27% in the top ten. Germline lookup yields CDR1 LGHDT and CDR2 YNNKEL (reference sequence). The length of the CDR3 is 12 residues. Trimming pared 3 bases from V and 9 bases from J, leaving 9 bases between. The chain links TRBV3-1 to TRBJ2-1; a possible D gene is TRBD2 (6 bases). The origin of this receptor is a young man who received the YFV17D yellow fever vaccine. The material was CD8+ T cells sorted from PBMCs, obtained 45 days after the yellow fever booster vaccination. In DNA form, the CDR3 reads TGTGCCAGCAGCCATCAGCGGGTTGAGCAGTTCTTC. The encoded protein is CASSHQRVEQFF.